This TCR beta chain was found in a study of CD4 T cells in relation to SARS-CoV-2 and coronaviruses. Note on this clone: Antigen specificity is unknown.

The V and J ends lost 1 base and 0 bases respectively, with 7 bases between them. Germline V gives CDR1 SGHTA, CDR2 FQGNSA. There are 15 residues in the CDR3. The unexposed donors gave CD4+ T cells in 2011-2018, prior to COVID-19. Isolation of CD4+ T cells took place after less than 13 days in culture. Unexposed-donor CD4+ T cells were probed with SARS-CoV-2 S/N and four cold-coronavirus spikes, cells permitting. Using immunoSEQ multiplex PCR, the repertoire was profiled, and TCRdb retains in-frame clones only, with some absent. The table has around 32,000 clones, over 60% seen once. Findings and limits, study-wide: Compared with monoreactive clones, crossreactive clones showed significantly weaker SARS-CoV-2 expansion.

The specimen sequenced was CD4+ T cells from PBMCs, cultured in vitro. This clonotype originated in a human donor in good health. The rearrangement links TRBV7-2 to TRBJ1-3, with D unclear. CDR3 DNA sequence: TGTGCCAGCAGCTTAGGGATTCACTCTGGAAACACCATATATTTT. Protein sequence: CASSLGIHSGNTIYF.